This is a list of T cell receptor beta chains from one sample in a study of blood T cells in healthy people across ages. TCRdb redid the calling of the 5' RACE reads with MiXCR, one entry per CDR3 protein. The table shows 1.5 million to 2 million distinct CDR3 sequences, with about 30% occurring only once. Sequencing used blood. Receptor source: a woman in her 30s in good health. Each CDR3 is given with its conserved first and last residue. D genes are given only for firm matches. Where a row states a size, it is once, few, many or the class of an expanded clone; other rows omit it.

>once|TRBV12-3/TRBV12-4|TRBJ2-1|-
CASSGGADEQFF
TGTGCCAGCAGCGGGGGAGCGGATGAGCAGTTCTTC
>-|TRBV20-1|TRBJ2-7|TRBD2
CSACGSAPPCSYEQYF
TGCAGTGCATGCGGGAGTGCACCTCCGTGCTCCTACGAGCAGTACTTC
>few|TRBV5-1|TRBJ2-3|TRBD1
CASSTYRGSDTQYF
TGCGCCAGCAGCACTTACAGGGGCAGCGATACGCAGTATTTT
>-|TRBV20-1|TRBJ1-1|TRBD1
CSAREAKTDRGPAFF
TGCAGTGCTAGAGAAGCAAAAACGGACAGGGGTCCAGCTTTCTTT
>-|TRBV11-2|TRBJ2-1|-
CASSLERTVSNEQFF
TGTGCCAGCAGCTTAGAACGGACAGTGTCAAATGAGCAGTTCTTC
>few|TRBV29-1|TRBJ2-7|-
CSVAAGPNYEQYF
TGCAGCGTTGCGGCAGGGCCAAATTACGAGCAGTACTTC
>few|TRBV20-1|TRBJ1-5|TRBD1
CSADLGQGQNRPQHF
TGCAGTGCCGACTTAGGACAGGGCCAAAATCGGCCCCAGCATTTT
>-|TRBV5-6|TRBJ2-2|-
CASGGGAPNTGERFF
TGTGCCAGCGGCGGCGGGGCCCCGAACACCGGGGAGCGGTTTTTT
>few|TRBV18|TRBJ1-2|-
CASSPDAGGADGYTF
TGTGCCAGCTCACCAGATGCGGGGGGGGCTGATGGCTACACCTTC
>many|TRBV6-6|TRBJ2-1|TRBD2
CASRETSGREQFF
TGTGCCAGCAGAGAAACTAGCGGGAGAGAGCAGTTCTTC
>many|TRBV20-1|TRBJ2-5|TRBD2
CSAPPLAGARHGETQYF
TGCAGTGCTCCCCCACTAGCGGGGGCCCGACATGGAGAGACCCAGTACTTC
>-|TRBV7-2|TRBJ1-2|-
CASSLGGGLSMSNYGYTF
TGTGCCAGCAGCTTGGGGGGGGGGCTGTCTATGTCGAACTATGGCTACACCTTC
>-|TRBV7-2|TRBJ2-7|-
CASSDLPGEQYF
TGTGCCAGCAGCGACCTTCCGGGGGAGCAGTACTTC
>-|TRBV29-1|TRBJ1-1|-
CSAEAGTEAFF
TGCAGCGCTGAGGCCGGCACTGAAGCTTTCTTT
>few|TRBV20-1|TRBJ2-3|-
CSASPRADTQYF
TGCAGTGCTAGCCCACGGGCAGATACGCAGTATTTT
>-|TRBV2|TRBJ2-6|-
CASKPGRNPGANVLTF
TGTGCCAGCAAGCCGGGACGTAACCCTGGGGCCAACGTCCTGACTTTC
>few|TRBV10-3|TRBJ2-7|-
CAISEGGSAYEQYF
TGTGCCATCAGTGAAGGGGGGAGCGCCTACGAGCAGTACTTC
>-|TRBV18|TRBJ2-3|TRBD2
CASSPSASGGSDTQYF
TGTGCCAGCTCACCATCGGCTAGCGGGGGGTCAGATACGCAGTATTTT
>-|TRBV12-5|TRBJ2-2|-
CASGRRPVGELFF
TGTGCTAGTGGTCGGAGACCCGTGGGGGAGCTGTTTTTT
>few|TRBV10-3|TRBJ1-2|TRBD1
CAAGQGVGYGYTF
TGTGCCGCGGGACAGGGGGTCGGCTATGGCTACACCTTC
>-|TRBV27|TRBJ2-5|-
CASRGRRGETQYF
TGTGCCAGCAGGGGGAGACGAGGGGAGACCCAGTACTTC
>few|TRBV6-5|TRBJ1-6|-
CASSYLRTGDNSPLHF
TGTGCCAGCAGTTACTTGCGGACGGGCGATAATTCACCCCTCCACTTT
>few|TRBV28|TRBJ2-3|TRBD2
CASTISGRGARDTQYF
TGTGCCAGCACCATCTCGGGGCGGGGGGCGAGGGATACGCAGTATTTT
>-|TRBV2|TRBJ2-6|-
CASSGVIGANVPTF
TGTGCCAGCAGTGGGGTGATTGGAGCCAACGTCCCGACTTTC
>many|TRBV6-6|TRBJ2-7|-
CASSNWGAVLSYEQYF
TGTGCCAGCAGCAACTGGGGGGCCGTACTGTCCTACGAGCAGTACTTC
>few|TRBV5-5|TRBJ2-7|TRBD1
CASSPGTGCYEQYF
TGTGCCAGCAGCCCCGGGACAGGCTGCTACGAGCAGTACTTC
>-|TRBV20-1|TRBJ1-5|TRBD1
CSANTGGNQPQHF
TGCAGTGCTAATACAGGGGGCAATCAGCCCCAGCATTTT
>-|TRBV7-2|TRBJ1-2|-
CASSLVSGERNYGYTF
TGTGCCAGCAGCTTAGTGTCCGGGGAAAGGAACTATGGCTACACCTTC
>few|TRBV4-1|TRBJ2-7|TRBD1
CASGQVSGQPYEQYF
TGCGCCAGCGGCCAAGTATCGGGACAGCCCTACGAGCAGTACTTC
>many|TRBV5-5|TRBJ2-5|-
CASSSPVGQGEETQYF
TGTGCCAGCAGCTCCCCGGTGGGGCAGGGCGAAGAGACCCAGTACTTC
>few|TRBV29-1|TRBJ2-3|TRBD2
CSVEASGTVTDTQYF
TGCAGCGTTGAGGCTAGCGGGACCGTCACAGATACGCAGTATTTT
>-|TRBV11-2|TRBJ2-7|TRBD2
CASSRETSGGYEQYF
TGTGCCAGCAGCCGAGAGACTAGCGGGGGATACGAGCAGTACTTC
>many|TRBV10-3|TRBJ1-5|TRBD1
CAISPDRGNQPQHF
TGTGCCATCAGCCCAGACAGGGGGAATCAGCCCCAGCATTTT
>-|TRBV6-5|TRBJ2-4|TRBD2
CASSRTSGIHGQYF
TGTGCCAGCAGTCGGACTAGCGGGATACACGGGCAGTACTTC
>few|TRBV7-9|TRBJ2-3|TRBD2
CASSGQPTSGPDTQYF
TGTGCCAGCAGCGGCCAACCGACTAGCGGGCCAGATACGCAGTATTTT
>once|TRBV7-8|TRBJ2-1|-
CASSSSAADEQFF
TGTGCCAGCAGCTCGAGCGCAGCGGATGAGCAGTTCTTC
>many|TRBV2|TRBJ2-3|-
CASSDQGPDTQYF
TGTGCCAGCAGTGATCAGGGTCCAGATACGCAGTATTTT
>few|TRBV3-1|TRBJ1-2|TRBD1
CASSQYRGYGYTF
TGTGCCAGCAGCCAATACAGGGGATATGGCTACACCTTC
>-|TRBV30|TRBJ1-2|-
CAWTEGFNYGYTF
TGTGCCTGGACCGAGGGATTTAACTATGGCTACACCTTC
>many|TRBV20-1|TRBJ2-1|-
CSARESRDFNEQFF
TGCAGTGCTAGAGAAAGCAGGGACTTTAATGAGCAGTTCTTC
>-|TRBV18|TRBJ1-6|-
CASSPRGTDNSPLHF
TGTGCCAGCTCGCCGCGCGGGACGGATAATTCACCCCTCCACTTT
>-|TRBV10-3|TRBJ2-5|-
CAISESNKNLQETQYF
TGTGCCATCAGTGAGTCGAACAAAAACTTACAAGAGACCCAGTACTTC
>-|TRBV5-1|TRBJ1-3|-
CASSQESSGNTIYF
TGCGCCAGCAGTCAGGAGAGCTCTGGAAACACCATATATTTT
>few|TRBV6-2/TRBV6-3|TRBJ2-2|-
CASSRSLGTGELFF
TGTGCCAGCAGTCGCTCACTAGGCACCGGGGAGCTGTTTTTT
>-|TRBV7-6|TRBJ1-1|-
CASSSSPTNQREAFF
TGTGCCAGCAGCTCCTCTCCCACCAACCAAAGGGAAGCTTTCTTT